The rows below give T cell receptor beta chains drawn from one sample of a study of blood T cell repertoires in COVID-19. Sequencing was performed with immunoSEQ multiplex PCR; in TCRdb, only in-frame clones are kept and a portion is missing. The repertoire holds over 250,000 clones, with roughly 89% as singletons. The sample comprised PBMCs or T cells enriched from blood (not recorded which). These receptor sequences come from a young woman who had recovered from COVID-19. The CDR3 runs from the conserved cysteine through the conserved F or W. D genes are given only for firm matches. Not every row has a clone size; where given, it reads once, few, many or a size class.

TRBJ2-2 TRBD1 many TRBV24-1 TGTGCCACCAGTGATACACAGGGGGCGGGGGCCACCGGGGAGCTGTTTTTT CATSDTQGAGATGELFF
TRBJ1-1 TRBD1 . TRBV18 TGTGCCAGCTCAACAGGACAGGTCCTAGTCGAAGCTTTCTTT CASSTGQVLVEAFF
TRBJ2-1 . . TRBV7-2 TGTGCCAGCAGCGTACAGGGATCCAGCTCCTACAATGAGCAGTTCTTC CASSVQGSSSYNEQFF
TRBJ1-1 . . TRBV5-4 TGTGCCAGCAGCTTGGAAGGGGGGGCGGACACTGAAGCTTTCTTT CASSLEGGADTEAFF
TRBJ1-2 . . TRBV18 TGTGCCAGCTCCGAACAAGTTAACTATGGCTACACCTTC CASSEQVNYGYTF
TRBJ1-1 TRBD1 . TRBV28 TGTGCCAGCAGCTCCATGGGAGGGACAGGGTCCACTGAAGCTTTCTTT CASSSMGGTGSTEAFF
TRBJ1-1 TRBD1 . TRBV6-5 TGTGCCGGACAAGGACAGGGTGGCACTGAAGCTTTCTTT CAGQGQGGTEAFF
TRBJ2-3 TRBD2 . TRBV5-4 TGTGCCAGCAGCTCGCCACTAGCGGGGGGGGATACGCAGTATTTT CASSSPLAGGDTQYF
TRBJ1-6 . few TRBV11-2 TGTGCCAGCAGCTTGGACACAGTACGCCCCCTCCACTTT CASSLDTVRPLHF
TRBJ1-1 TRBD1 . TRBV7-9 TGTGCCAGCAGCTCCTGGACCGGGACAGTCCCCTTGAACACTGAAGCTTTCTTT CASSSWTGTVPLNTEAFF
TRBJ1-2 . . TRBV7-9 TGTGCCAGCAGCTTATGGGGAGGGAGACGGAACCCCCATGGCTACACCTTC CASSLWGGRRNPHGYTF
TRBJ1-1 . . TRBV7-6 TGTGCCAGCAGCTCATTCCCAAGGGGCCCTGGGAACACTGAAGCTTTCTTT CASSSFPRGPGNTEAFF
TRBJ2-6 . . TRBV6-1 TGTGCCAGCAGTGAGTTACTTTTCCCGAGGGCCAACGTCCTGACTTTC CASSELLFPRANVLTF
TRBJ1-5 . . TRBV10-3 TGTGCCATCAGTGAGTCCGACTTCAGGGGTGACAATCAGCCCCAGCATTTT CAISESDFRGDNQPQHF
TRBJ2-7 TRBD1 once TRBV28 TGTGCCAGCAGTTATGACAGGGGCTACGAGCAGTACTTC CASSYDRGYEQYF
TRBJ1-1 . few TRBV6-5 TGTGCCAGCAGTTACTCGGGGGGGAACACTGAAGCTTTCTTT CASSYSGGNTEAFF
TRBJ1-2 . . TRBV5-6 TGTGCCAGCAGCTTGTCGCAGGGTGCCTATGGCTACACCTTC CASSLSQGAYGYTF
TRBJ1-6 . . TRBV10-3 TGTGCCATCAGTGAGTTGGGGGGTATGGGTTCACCCCTCCACTTT CAISELGGMGSPLHF
TRBJ1-1 TRBD1 . TRBV7-9 TGTGCCAGCAGCTCAAGGGCAGGGGGAGTGGGAGCTTTCTTT CASSSRAGGVGAFF
TRBJ2-5 . once TRBV11-2 TGTGCCAGCAGCCCTCGCGTTGGGGGCGGGGAGACCCAGTACTTC CASSPRVGGGETQYF
TRBJ2-1 TRBD2 . TRBV4-1 TGCGCCAGCAGCCAAGTCCCGGGGGGCTCCTACAATGAGCAGTTCTTC CASSQVPGGSYNEQFF
TRBJ2-6 . few TRBV19 TGTGCCAGTAACCCTAGGCCAGCCGAGGCTTCTGGGGCCAACGTCCTGACTTTC CASNPRPAEASGANVLTF
TRBJ1-5 TRBD1 . TRBV5-8 TGTGCCAGCAGCCTCAGGACAGGACATAGCAATCAGCCCCAGCATTTT CASSLRTGHSNQPQHF
TRBJ2-5 . . TRBV9 TGTGCCAGCAGCGTAGGCGGGCACGGTTTACAAGAGACCCAGTACTTC CASSVGGHGLQETQYF
TRBJ2-5 . once TRBV4-3 TGCGCCAGCAGCCAAGATTGGGCGACCGCTGGTGAGACCCAGTACTTC CASSQDWATAGETQYF
TRBJ2-1 TRBD2 . TRBV5-6 TGTGCCAGCAGCTCTCCGGGACTAGTATACTGGAATGAGCAGTTCTTC CASSSPGLVYWNEQFF
TRBJ1-3 . . TRBV19 TGTGCCAGTAGTATACACGGACAGCGTAGCGAAAACACCATATATTTT CASSIHGQRSENTIYF
TRBJ1-5 . once TRBV7-2 TGTGCCAGCAGCCCTGGTTTCAAGCCCAATCAGCCCCAGCATTTT CASSPGFKPNQPQHF
TRBJ2-1 . once TRBV7-8 TGTGCCAGCAGCTTAGCGCAGTTGTACGGGAGCTACAATGAGCAGTTCTTC CASSLAQLYGSYNEQFF
TRBJ2-5 . . TRBV11-2 TGTGCCAGCAGCTTAAGTCGGGAGACCCAGTACTTC CASSLSRETQYF
TRBJ2-1 . . TRBV5-5 TGTGCCAGCAGTTTGGGACCTCCTAGCTCCTACAATGAGCAGTTCTTC CASSLGPPSSYNEQFF
TRBJ2-7 . . TRBV27 TGTGCCAGCAGTTCCCCCAGGGGAAAGTACGAGCAGTACTTC CASSSPRGKYEQYF
TRBJ2-3 . . TRBV5-4 TGTGCCAGCAGCCCCGTCGGGGTCCTAGATACGCAGTATTTT CASSPVGVLDTQYF
TRBJ2-7 . once TRBV3-1/TRBV3-2 TGTGCCAGCAGCCAACTCCTATCAACCTACGAGCAGTACTTC CASSQLLSTYEQYF
TRBJ2-7 TRBD1 . TRBV7-8 TGTGCCAGCAGCTCCTATAGGACAGGGACCTACGAGCAGTACTTC CASSSYRTGTYEQYF
TRBJ1-2 . . TRBV28 TGTGCCAGCAGACCTCCGCGGGCAGTCGGGAGCTATGGCTACACCTTC CASRPPRAVGSYGYTF
TRBJ1-5 . . TRBV5-6 TGTGCCAGCAGCTTGGGGGGGGGCAGGAGGCAGCCCCAGCATTTT CASSLGGGRRQPQHF
TRBJ2-7 TRBD2 . TRBV12-3/TRBV12-4 TGTGCCAGCAGTCGGGGGGGTTACGAGCAGTACTTC CASSRGGYEQYF
TRBJ1-6 TRBD1 once TRBV15 TGTGCCACCAGCAGTGATGACAGGGCCTATTCACCCCTCCACTTT CATSSDDRAYSPLHF
TRBJ2-1 TRBD2 . TRBV7-9 TGTGCCAGCAGCCCCACTAGCGCTCCTGAGCAGTTCTTC CASSPTSAPEQFF
TRBJ1-1 TRBD1 . TRBV7-9 TGTGCCAGCAGTTCAACAGGGGTGGGGGAAGCTTTCTTT CASSSTGVGEAFF
TRBJ1-5 . once TRBV30 TGTGCCTGGAGTCCCAAAGGGGATCAGCCCCAGCATTTT CAWSPKGDQPQHF
TRBJ2-2 TRBD1 . TRBV6-5 TGTGCCATACACAGGGGAGTTGGGCCCGGGGAGCTGTTTTTT CAIHRGVGPGELFF